The entry below describes one T cell receptor beta chain. Its specificity is unknown. This specimen comes from a study of OX40 agonist ivuxolimab in advanced cancers. Study at large: People who had prior anti-PD-1, anti-PD-L1 or anti-CTLA-4 therapy could take part, and about 37% had some.

Patients were ineligible given autoimmune disease history or systemic immunosuppression. Trimming removed 1 base from V and 0 bases from J, with 16 bases in between. The CDR3 contains 17 residues. The germline gives CDR1 SQVTM, CDR2 ANQGSEA. The study, taken as a whole, reports: Dosing at 0.1 to 3.0 mg/kg was accompanied by clonal expansion of CD4+ and CD8+ blood T cells by week 6.

Clones were sequenced by immunoSEQ multiplex PCR, and TCRdb holds only the in-frame ones, with some missing. Of about 88,000 clones in the sample, approximately 89% are singletons; the top ten hold over 0.2%. The chain carries TRBV29-1 and TRBJ2-1; unclear D gene. This receptor was taken from an adult with an advanced solid tumor such as melanoma, head and neck, liver or kidney cancer. The sequencing used CD4+ or CD8+ T cells sorted from blood, collected in a trial of the OX40 agonist ivuxolimab. Written as DNA, the CDR3 is TGCAGCGTTGAAGGAGGCGCAGGTGGAAGCTCCTACAATGAGCAGTTCTTC. Residues: CSVEGGAGGSSYNEQFF.